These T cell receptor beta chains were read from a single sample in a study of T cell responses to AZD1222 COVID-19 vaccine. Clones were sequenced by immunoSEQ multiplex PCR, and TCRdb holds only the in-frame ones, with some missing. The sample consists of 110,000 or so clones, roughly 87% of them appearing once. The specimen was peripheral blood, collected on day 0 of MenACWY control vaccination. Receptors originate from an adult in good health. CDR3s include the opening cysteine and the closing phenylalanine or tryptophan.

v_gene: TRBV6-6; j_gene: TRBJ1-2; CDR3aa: CASSYRGRDDYGYTF
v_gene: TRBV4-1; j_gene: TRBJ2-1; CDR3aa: CASSQDPSGGVNEQFF
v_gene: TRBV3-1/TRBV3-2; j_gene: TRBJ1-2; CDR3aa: CASSQALYGYTF
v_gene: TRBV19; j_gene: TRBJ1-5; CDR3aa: CASSPTAPAKPQHF
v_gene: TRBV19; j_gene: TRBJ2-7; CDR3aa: CASSGQGAAYEQYF
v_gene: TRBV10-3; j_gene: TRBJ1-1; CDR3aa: CAISEGGGRTALKAFF
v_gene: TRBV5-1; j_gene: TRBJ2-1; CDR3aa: CASSPGAYNEQFF
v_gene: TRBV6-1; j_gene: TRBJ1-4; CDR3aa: CASSASRTGGRNEKLFF
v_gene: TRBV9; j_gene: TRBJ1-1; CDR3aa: CASSAQGVNTEAFF
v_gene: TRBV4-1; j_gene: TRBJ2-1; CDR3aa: CASSQGSWLAGDNEQFF
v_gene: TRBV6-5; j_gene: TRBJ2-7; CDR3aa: CASSYSGYGYYEQYF
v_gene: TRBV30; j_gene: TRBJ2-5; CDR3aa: CAWSVLTGETQYF
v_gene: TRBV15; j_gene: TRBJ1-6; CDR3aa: CATSRGLRLTDGGSPLHF
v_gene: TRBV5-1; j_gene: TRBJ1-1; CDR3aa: CASRERGIDTEAFF
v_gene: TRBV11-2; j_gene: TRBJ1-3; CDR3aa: CASSLVFGSGSGNTIYF
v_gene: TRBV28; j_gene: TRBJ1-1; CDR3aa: CASSSEMNTEAFF
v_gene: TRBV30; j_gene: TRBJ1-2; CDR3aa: CAWCRDTNYGYTF
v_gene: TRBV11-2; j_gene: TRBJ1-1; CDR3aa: CASSLARLGTEAFF
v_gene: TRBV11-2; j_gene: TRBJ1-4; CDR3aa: CASSHLDGATNEKLFF
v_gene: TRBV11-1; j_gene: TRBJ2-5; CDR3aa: CASSPSGVKATQYF
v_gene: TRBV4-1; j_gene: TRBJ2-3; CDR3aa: CASSLLLGRGRQVGLADTQYF
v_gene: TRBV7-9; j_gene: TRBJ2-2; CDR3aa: CASNAGGQGTGELFF
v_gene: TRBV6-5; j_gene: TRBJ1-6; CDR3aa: CASSYSRGDPPLHF
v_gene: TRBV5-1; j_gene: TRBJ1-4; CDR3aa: CASSFRTGQATNEKLFF
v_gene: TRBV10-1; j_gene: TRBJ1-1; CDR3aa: CASSPQGYTEAFF
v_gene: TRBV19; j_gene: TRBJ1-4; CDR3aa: CASTHRDINEKLFF
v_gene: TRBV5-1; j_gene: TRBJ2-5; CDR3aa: CASSLDPNSQETQYF
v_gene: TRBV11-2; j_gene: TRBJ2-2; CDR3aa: CASSSPRDTGELFF
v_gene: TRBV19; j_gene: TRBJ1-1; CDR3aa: CASTAPQGAHTEAFF
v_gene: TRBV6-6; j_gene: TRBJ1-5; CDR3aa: CASDKRGGNQPQHF
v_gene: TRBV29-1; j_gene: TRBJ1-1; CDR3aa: CSVRGGVGNTEAFF
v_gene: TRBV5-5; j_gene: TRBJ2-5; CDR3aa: CASSLARGALGEETQYF